Listed below are T cell receptor beta chains from one sample, sequenced in a study of T cell changes during pregnancy in multiple sclerosis. The protocol was immunoSEQ multiplex PCR, while the TCRdb copy is restricted to in-frame clones and leaves out a portion. The profile shows 20,000 to 25,000 clones, roughly nine tenths of them singletons. Sample: CD8+ T cells from peripheral blood mononuclear cells, taken in the first trimester of pregnancy. Every receptor here comes from a female donor in good health, enrolled as a control in a pregnancy study. Both conserved end residues are trimmed from each CDR3.

v_call,cdr3_aa
TRBV6-5,ASSYSGTGQY
TRBV6-6,ASTQTGNYSPLH
TRBV5-6,ASSPGQGAPLEIQETQY
TRBV6-1,ASSDGSGGADTQY
TRBV6-4,ASSDGTGDTGELF
TRBV6-6,ASRWDIGNSPLH
TRBV11-2,ASSLVLYGNTEAF
TRBV19,ASSIGQGGFELF
TRBV5-8,ASSRDRSSYEQY
TRBV28,ASSLPLTGTQTDTQY
TRBV5-1,ASSLDHSYMNTEAF
TRBV6-5,ASMTGEGQPQH
TRBV6-6,ASSPFGGDTEAF
TRBV29-1,SVAVGLRQPQH
TRBV4-3,ASSQFPSGSADTQY
TRBV2,ASSEAAGDTQY
TRBV6-4,ASSDSRAGADTQY
TRBV7-8,ASSLQTSAYEQY
TRBV2,ASSDPSGRAPGELF
TRBV2,ASTSDYSYEQY
TRBV4-1,ASSQTLASGRSYEQY
TRBV29-1,SVEGYSGGGTDTQY
TRBV5-1,ASSPFGGRGPGELF
TRBV29-1,SVRAGVANEQF
TRBV28,ASTSDRENTEAF
TRBV7-2,ASSPDRGGTEAF
TRBV27,ASATTGTEQY
TRBV15,ATSRDLEGYT
TRBV27,ASFPGLAGGNTGELF
TRBV9,ASSSQDEGQGRGYT
TRBV30,AWSVGGGYT
TRBV28,ASSSGGSNQPQH
TRBV7-9,ASSPTGTSGREQF
TRBV13,ASSQGKEEAF
TRBV13,ASSSGLAGGNEQF
TRBV19,ASSIGVGGTGELF
TRBV7-9,ASAPELAKNIQY
TRBV4-1,ASSQAAGAGTGELF
TRBV6-4,ASSDGRATGELF
TRBV29-1,SLRLQGGYT
TRBV4-1,ASSHLPGQGTGNTIY
TRBV9,ASSVGSSGAEAF
TRBV28,ASSLAGDNLYEQY
TRBV6-1,ASSDRTGYNEQF
TRBV19,ASSMADRGTYEQY
TRBV19,ASTPGTGGYEQY
TRBV7-9,ASSPRTGAEAF
TRBV2,ASSDPGQFYEQY